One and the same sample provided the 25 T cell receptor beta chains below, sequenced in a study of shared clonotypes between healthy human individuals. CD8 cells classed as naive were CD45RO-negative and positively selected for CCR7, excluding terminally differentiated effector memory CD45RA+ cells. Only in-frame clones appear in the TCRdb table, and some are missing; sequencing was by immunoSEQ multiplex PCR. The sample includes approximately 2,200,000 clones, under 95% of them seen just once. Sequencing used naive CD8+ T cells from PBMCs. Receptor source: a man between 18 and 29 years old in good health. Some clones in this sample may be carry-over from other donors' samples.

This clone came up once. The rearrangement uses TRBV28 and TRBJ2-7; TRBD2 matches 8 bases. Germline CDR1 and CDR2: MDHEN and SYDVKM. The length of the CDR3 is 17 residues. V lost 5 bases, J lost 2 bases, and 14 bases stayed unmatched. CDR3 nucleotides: TGTGCCAGCAGTACCCCTCGTACTAGCGGAAATACCTACGAGCAGTACTTC. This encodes CASSTPRTSGNTYEQYF.

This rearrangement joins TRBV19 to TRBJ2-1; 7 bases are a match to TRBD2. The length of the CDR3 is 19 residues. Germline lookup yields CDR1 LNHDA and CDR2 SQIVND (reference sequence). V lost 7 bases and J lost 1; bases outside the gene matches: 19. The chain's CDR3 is CASTHYYTGGTSSYNEQFF. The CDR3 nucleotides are TGTGCCAGTACCCACTATTACACCGGGGGGACGTCGTCCTACAATGAGCAGTTCTTC.

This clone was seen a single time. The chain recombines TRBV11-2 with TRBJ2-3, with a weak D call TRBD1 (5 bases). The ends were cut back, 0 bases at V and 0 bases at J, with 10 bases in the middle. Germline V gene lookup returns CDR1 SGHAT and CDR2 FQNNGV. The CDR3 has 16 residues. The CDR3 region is CASSLEATVSTDTQYF. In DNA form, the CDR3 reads TGTGCCAGCAGCTTAGAGGCGACAGTAAGCACAGATACGCAGTATTTT. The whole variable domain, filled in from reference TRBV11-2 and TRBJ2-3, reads EAGVAQSPRYKIIEKRQSVAFWCNPISGHATLYWYQQILGQGPKLLIQFQNNGVVDDSQLPKDRFSAERLKGVDSTLKIQPAKLEDSAVYLCASSLEATVSTDTQYFGPGTRLTVL.

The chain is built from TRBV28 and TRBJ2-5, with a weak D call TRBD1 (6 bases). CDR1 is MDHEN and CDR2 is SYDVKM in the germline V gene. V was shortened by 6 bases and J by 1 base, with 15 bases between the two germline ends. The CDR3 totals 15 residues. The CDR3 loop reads CASSIMTGAQETQYF. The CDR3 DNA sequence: TGTGCCAGCAGCATCATGACAGGTGCCCAAGAGACCCAGTACTTC. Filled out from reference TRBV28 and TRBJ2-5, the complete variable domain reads DVKVTQSSRYLVKRTGEKVFLECVQDMDHENMFWYRQDPGLGLRLIYFSYDVKMKEKGDIPEGYSVSREKKERFSLILESASTNQTSMYLCASSIMTGAQETQYFGPGTRLLVL.

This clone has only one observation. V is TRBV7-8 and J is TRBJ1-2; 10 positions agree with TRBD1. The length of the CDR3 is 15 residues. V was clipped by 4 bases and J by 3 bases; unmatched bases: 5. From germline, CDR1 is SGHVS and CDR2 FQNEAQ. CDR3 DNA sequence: TGTGCCAGCAGCTCCGGGGGGACAGGGGACTATGGCTACACCTTC. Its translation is CASSSGGTGDYGYTF.

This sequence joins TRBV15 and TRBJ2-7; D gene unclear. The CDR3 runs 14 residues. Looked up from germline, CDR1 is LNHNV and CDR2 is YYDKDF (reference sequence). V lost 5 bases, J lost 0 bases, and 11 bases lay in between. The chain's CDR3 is CATSQAASSYEQYF. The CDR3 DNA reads TGTGCCACCAGCCAGGCGGCGTCCTCCTACGAGCAGTACTTC.

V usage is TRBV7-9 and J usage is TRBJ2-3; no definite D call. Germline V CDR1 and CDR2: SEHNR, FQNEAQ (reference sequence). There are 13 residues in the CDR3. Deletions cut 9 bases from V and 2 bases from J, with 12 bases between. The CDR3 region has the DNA TGTGCCAGACAAAACCCCGACACAGATACGCAGTATTTT. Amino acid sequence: CARQNPDTDTQYF.

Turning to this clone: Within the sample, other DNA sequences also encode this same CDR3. CDR3 sequence (DNA): TGTGCCAGCACCAGGGGGAACACTGAAGCTTTCTTT. Protein: CASTRGNTEAFF. This sequence joins TRBV2 and TRBJ1-1; weak D call: TRBD1 (6 bases). V dropped 7 bases and J dropped 1 base, with 7 bases sitting between them. Germline lookup yields CDR1 SNHLY and CDR2 FYNNEI. The CDR3 length is 12 residues.

CDR3 nucleotide sequence: TGTGCCAGCAGCTTTCCCCAAACTAGGGTCAACACCGGGGAGCTGTTTTTT. This translates into CASSFPQTRVNTGELFF. The chain joins TRBV7-9 to TRBJ2-2, with a possible D match to TRBD2 (5 bases). The CDR3 has 17 amino acids. CDR1 and CDR2 from the germline V gene are SEHNR and FQNEAQ (reference sequence). Trimming removed 3 bases from V and 2 bases from J, with 16 bases in between.

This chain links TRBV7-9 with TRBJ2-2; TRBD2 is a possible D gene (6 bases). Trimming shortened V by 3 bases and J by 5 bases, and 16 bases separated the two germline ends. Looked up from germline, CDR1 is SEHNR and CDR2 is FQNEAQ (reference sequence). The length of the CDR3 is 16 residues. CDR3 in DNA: TGTGCCAGCAGCTTTGGACCGGGGGAATTGACCGGGGAGCTGTTTTTT. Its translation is CASSFGPGELTGELFF.

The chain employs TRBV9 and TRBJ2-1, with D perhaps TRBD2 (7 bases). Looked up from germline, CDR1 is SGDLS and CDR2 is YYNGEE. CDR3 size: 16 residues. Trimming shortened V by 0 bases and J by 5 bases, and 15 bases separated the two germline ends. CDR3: CASSVGWRGRDNEQFF. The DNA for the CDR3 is TGTGCCAGCAGCGTAGGCTGGCGGGGGCGCGACAATGAGCAGTTCTTC.

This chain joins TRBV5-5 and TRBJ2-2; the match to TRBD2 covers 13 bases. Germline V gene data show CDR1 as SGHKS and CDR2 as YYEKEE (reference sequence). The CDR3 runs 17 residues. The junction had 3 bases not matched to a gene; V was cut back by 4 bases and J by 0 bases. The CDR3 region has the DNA TGTGCCAGCAGCACCGGGACTAGCGGGACGAACACCGGGGAGCTGTTTTTT. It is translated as CASSTGTSGTNTGELFF.

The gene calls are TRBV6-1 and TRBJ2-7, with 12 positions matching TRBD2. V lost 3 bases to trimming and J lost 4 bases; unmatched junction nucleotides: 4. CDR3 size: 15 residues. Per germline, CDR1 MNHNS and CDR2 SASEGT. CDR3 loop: CASSENGLAGYEQYF. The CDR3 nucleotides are TGTGCCAGCAGTGAGAACGGACTAGCGGGATACGAGCAGTACTTC.

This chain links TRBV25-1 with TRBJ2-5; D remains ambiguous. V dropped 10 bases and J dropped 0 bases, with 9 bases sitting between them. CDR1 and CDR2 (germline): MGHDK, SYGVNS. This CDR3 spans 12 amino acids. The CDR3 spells CATTADQETQYF. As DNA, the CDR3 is TGTGCCACGACCGCGGACCAAGAGACCCAGTACTTC.

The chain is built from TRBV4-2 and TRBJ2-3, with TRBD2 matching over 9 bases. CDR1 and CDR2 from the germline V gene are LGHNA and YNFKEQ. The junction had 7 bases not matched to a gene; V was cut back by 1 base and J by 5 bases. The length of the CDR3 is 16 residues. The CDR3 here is CASSQGLAGRLDTQYF. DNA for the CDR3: TGTGCCAGCAGCCAAGGGCTAGCGGGACGGTTAGATACGCAGTATTTT.

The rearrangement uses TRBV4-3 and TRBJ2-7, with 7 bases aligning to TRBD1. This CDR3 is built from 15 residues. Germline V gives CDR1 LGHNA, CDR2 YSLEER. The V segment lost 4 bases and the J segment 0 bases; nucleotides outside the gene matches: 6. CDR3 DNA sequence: TGCGCCAGCAGCCTACTAAGGGACAGCTCCTACGAGCAGTACTTC. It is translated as CASSLLRDSSYEQYF.

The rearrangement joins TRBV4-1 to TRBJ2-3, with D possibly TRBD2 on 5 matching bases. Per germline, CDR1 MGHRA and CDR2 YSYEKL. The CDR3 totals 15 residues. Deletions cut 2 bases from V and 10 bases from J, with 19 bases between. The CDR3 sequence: CASSQSGGVGGSQYF. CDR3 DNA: TGCGCCAGCAGCCAATCAGGAGGAGTGGGCGGATCGCAGTATTTT.

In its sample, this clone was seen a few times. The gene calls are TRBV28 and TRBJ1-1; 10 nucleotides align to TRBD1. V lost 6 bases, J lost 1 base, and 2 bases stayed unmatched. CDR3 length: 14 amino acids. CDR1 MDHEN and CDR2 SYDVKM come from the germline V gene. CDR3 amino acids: CASRRDRGNTEAFF. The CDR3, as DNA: TGTGCCAGCAGGAGGGACAGGGGGAACACTGAAGCTTTCTTT.

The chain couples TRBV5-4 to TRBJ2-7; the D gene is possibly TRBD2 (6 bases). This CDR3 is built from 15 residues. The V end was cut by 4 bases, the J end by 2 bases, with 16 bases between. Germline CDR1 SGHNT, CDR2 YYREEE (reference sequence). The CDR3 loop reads CASSPNLGLPYEQYF. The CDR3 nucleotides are TGTGCCAGCAGCCCTAATCTAGGACTACCCTACGAGCAGTACTTC.

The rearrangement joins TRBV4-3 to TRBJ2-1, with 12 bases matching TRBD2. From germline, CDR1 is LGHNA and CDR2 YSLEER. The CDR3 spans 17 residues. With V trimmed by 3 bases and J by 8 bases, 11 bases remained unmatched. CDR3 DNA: TGCGCCAGCAGCCAGCTGGGACTAGCGGGCGGCCCCTATGAGCAGTTCTTC. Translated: CASSQLGLAGGPYEQFF.

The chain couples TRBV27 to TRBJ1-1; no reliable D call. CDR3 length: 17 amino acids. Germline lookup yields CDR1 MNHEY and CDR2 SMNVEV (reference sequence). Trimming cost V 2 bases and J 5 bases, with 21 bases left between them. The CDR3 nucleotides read TGTGCCAGCAGTTTAAGGATCGGGGTGTCGGGCGGGACTGAAGCTTTCTTT. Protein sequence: CASSLRIGVSGGTEAFF.

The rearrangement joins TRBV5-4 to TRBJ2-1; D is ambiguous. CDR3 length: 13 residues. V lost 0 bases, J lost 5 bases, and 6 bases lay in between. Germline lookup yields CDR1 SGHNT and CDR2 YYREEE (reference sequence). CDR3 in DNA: TGTGCCAGCAGCTTGGGGCGGCACAATGAGCAGTTCTTC. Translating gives CASSLGRHNEQFF.

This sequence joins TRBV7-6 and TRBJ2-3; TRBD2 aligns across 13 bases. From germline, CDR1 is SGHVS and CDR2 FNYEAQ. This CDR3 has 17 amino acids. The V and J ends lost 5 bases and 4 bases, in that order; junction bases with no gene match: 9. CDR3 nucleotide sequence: TGTGCCAGCAGCCCGAGGACTAGCGGGAGTCGGGCAGATACGCAGTATTTT. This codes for CASSPRTSGSRADTQYF.

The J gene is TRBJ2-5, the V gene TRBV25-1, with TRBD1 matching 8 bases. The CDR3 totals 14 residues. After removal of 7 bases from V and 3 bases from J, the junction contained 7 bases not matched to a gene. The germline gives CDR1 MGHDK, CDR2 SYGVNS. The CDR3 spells CASKRDRPEETQYF. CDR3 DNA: TGTGCCAGCAAAAGGGACAGGCCAGAAGAGACCCAGTACTTC. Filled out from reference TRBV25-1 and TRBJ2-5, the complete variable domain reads EADIYQTPRYLVIGTGKKITLECSQTMGHDKMYWYQQDPGMELHLIHYSYGVNSTEKGDLSSESTVSRIRTEHFPLTLESARPSHTSQYLCASKRDRPEETQYFGPGTRLLVL.

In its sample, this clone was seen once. The CDR3 sequence: CASSFRRTETQYF. CDR3 DNA: TGTGCCAGCAGCTTCCGTAGGACGGAGACCCAGTACTTC. J is TRBJ2-5 and V is TRBV11-2; D unresolved. This CDR3 is 13 amino acids long. Germline loops: CDR1 SGHAT, CDR2 FQNNGV. Trimming cost V 3 bases and J 5 bases, with 10 bases left between them.